The TCR beta chain under discussion was sequenced for a study of blood T cell repertoires in COVID-19. Study-wide context: In each case, the material was cDNA or gDNA derived from T cells, B-cell-depleted T cells, or PBMCs.

Generated by immunoSEQ multiplex PCR, the TCRdb table keeps only in-frame clones and is missing some. The sample has 170,000 or so clones, roughly 84% seen once; the top ten hold approximately 14%. The sequenced sample consisted of peripheral blood. This TCR derives from a man younger than 30 with active or convalescent COVID-19.

For the CDR3, the DNA is TGTGCCAGCAGTTTAGGGACTAGCGGGGGAAGCTCCTACAATGAGCAGTTCTTC. Protein: CASSLGTSGGSSYNEQFF. This chain links TRBV27 with TRBJ2-1, with 14 bases that match TRBD2. Looked up from germline, CDR1 is MNHEY and CDR2 is SMNVEV (reference sequence). The V and J ends lost 2 bases and 0 bases, in that order; junction bases with no gene match: 3. CDR3 length equals 18 residues.